This T cell receptor beta chain was sequenced for a study of blood T cell repertoires in COVID-19. Study-wide background: Samples of COVID-19 (acute and convalescent) were obtained from the United States, Italy and Spain. Nucleic acid was either cDNA or gDNA, and it came from T cells, B-cell-depleted T cells, or PBMCs.

Trimming cost V 6 bases and J 4 bases, with 10 bases left between them. The CDR3 spans 13 residues. CDR1 is MNHEY and CDR2 is SMNVEV in the germline V gene (reference sequence). In the original workflow: Quantification of nucleated cells was approximated via reference gene primer amplification. Measured with immunoSEQ multiplex PCR; TCRdb has only the in-frame clones, and not every one. V and J calls and clone size are as listed in that table; D and trimming were resolved from the DNA. The repertoire holds 55,000 to 70,000 clones, with roughly 80% as singletons. The clonotype was recovered from a woman of 80 years or more with acute or convalescent COVID-19. The genes are TRBV27 and TRBJ1-5; the D is unclear. The material sequenced was peripheral blood. DNA of the CDR3: TGTGCCAGCAGACTAAGGTTAAATCAGCCCCAGCATTTT. Residues: CASRLRLNQPQHF.